The following is a TCR beta chain sequence with its context. This clonotype was picked up many times. This clone's antigen is unknown. The input lacks base qualities; no much larger clone sits a single base away. The time point label of this sample denotes: five sample-tagged time points from pre-transplant (day -1) to day 368 post-transplant, pooled. PBMC were thawed and then stimulated for less than 15 hours with a CMV IE-1 overlapping peptide library, with no transport inhibitors added. After being thawed and rested overnight, the cells were stimulated in R10 medium along with CD28/CD49d costimulation. The IE-1 peptide library was made up of 15-amino-acid peptides, each overlapping by 11 amino acids. Each time point was barcoded with BD Single-Cell Multiplexing Kit Sample Tags, pooled, and stained with oligo-conjugated anti-CD45RA plus sorting antibodies. A BD FACSAria III was used to sort CMV-responsive CD8+CD137+ and CD4+CD154+ T cells at 4-way purity. Blood samples were drawn into EDTA vacutainers and processed by Ficoll gradient within 1-24 hours.

This sample is part of a study of immune aging and cytomegalovirus after organ transplant (dated by TCRdb to the early 2020s). Broadly, across the study: All transplant recipients received three-drug immunosuppression with prednisone, tacrolimus, and mycophenolate. Beyond this particular receptor, the publication reports: Since the sequencing data did not include a CD57 measurement, a conservative gene-based definition of aging was used in its place. Aged-phenotype cells increased post-transplant regardless of clone size, earlier in large clones (days 200-264) than small clones, following viremia. Large clones contained a bigger proportion of TEMRA cells, and over time the seven largest clones (over 1,900 cells) picked up aged and TEMRA cells and lost TCM cells.

Receptors were amplified or captured by single-cell sequencing. Sequencing took place on an Illumina NovaSeq 6000. The BD Rhapsody Targeted mRNA and AbSeq Reagent Kit, in a microwell format, was used for cell capture and library preparation. The libraries included TCR, sample tags, AbSeq, and targeted mRNA from the Human T-Cell Expression Panel, along with custom TOX and TOX2 primers. Libraries were sequenced on an Illumina NovaSeq. The authors processed their data as follows. The analysis covered around 10,000 cells in total, of which 7,000 to 8,500 were CD8 T cells and around 4,000 were CD8 T cells with an identifiable TCR CDR3. Raw data were processed with the BD Rhapsody Targeted Analysis Pipeline with V(D)J processing on the Seven Bridges Genomics platform. Quality control, Sample Tag demultiplexing with Lex-BDSMK, clone identification with VDJ Explorer, and Seurat clustering were performed in SeqGeq 1.6.0. A clone was considered non-expanded if it made up <1% of CD8 T cells, and considered a clonal expansion if it made up >2.5% of the sample. TCRdb's own reprocessing of the public reads used fastp at Q25 and MiXCR and kept productive beta chains. CDR3 protein sequences are deduplicated, and each keeps its most common genes and DNA. V and J calls and clone size were set by TCRdb, not the authors. The sample table holds 20,000 or so distinct CDR3 sequences, of which just over 35% were seen once. Under 30% of the sample goes to the ten largest clones.

The CDR1 and CDR2 encoded by the germline V gene are SNHLY and FYNNEI. The V end gives up 5 bases and the J end 7 bases, leaving 8 bases in the junction not matched to a gene. The CDR3 covers 15 residues, taking in both the cysteine and the phenylalanine. Just CDR3 DNA is preserved here, 45 bases in frame from base 1. The sequencing used CMV peptide-activated CD4+ and CD8+ T cells sorted from blood, collected at five time points, pooled. The sample's cell subset or site, from its label and the paper: sorted CD8+CD137+ and CD4+CD154+ T cells after roughly 13 h CMV IE-1 peptide stimulation. Recombination connected TRBV2 to TRBJ1-6; 7 of the junction bases match TRBD1. The receptor's source is a female donor who had a heart transplant and CMV viremia. The DNA sequence reads TGTGCCAGCAGTTGGTCGGAGGGGGCGAATTCACCCCTCCACTTT. It encodes CASSWSEGANSPLHF.